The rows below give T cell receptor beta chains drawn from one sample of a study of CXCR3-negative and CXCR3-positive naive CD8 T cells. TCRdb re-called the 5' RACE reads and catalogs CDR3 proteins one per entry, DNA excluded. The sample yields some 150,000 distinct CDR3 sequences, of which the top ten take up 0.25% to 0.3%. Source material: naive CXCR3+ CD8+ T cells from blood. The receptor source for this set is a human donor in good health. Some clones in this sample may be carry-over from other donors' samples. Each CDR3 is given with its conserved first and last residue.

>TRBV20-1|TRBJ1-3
CSARSITGGYGNTIYF
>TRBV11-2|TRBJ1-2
CAANDGGGYTF
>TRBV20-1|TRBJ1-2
CSALSQGPEGYTF
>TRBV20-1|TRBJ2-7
CSARSRTSFEQYF
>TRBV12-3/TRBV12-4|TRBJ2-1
CASSFRRGGVIFHEQFF
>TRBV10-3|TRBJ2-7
CAISEPGNRGQYEQYF
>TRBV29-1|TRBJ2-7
CSVGDRMTYEQYF
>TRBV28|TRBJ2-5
CASSWAGETQYF
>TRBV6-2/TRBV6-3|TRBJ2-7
CASIPPRFYEQYF
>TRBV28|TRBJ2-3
CASSRQVTDTQYF
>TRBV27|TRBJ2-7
CASSSTEGGYEQYF
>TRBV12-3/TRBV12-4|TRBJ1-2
CASSLAALAYGYTF
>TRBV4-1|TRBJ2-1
CASSQQAEPYNEQFF
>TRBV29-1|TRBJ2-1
CSFGTSGNNEQFF
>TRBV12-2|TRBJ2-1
CASRLGRTSGRADYNEQFF
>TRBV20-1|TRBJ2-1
CSTREFILGPYDNEQFF
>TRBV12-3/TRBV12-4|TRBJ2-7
CASSLESMAASSYEQYF
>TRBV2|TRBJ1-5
CASSPDTSNQPQHF
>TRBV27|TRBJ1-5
CASSLKGIQPQHF
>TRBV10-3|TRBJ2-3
CAISEPATSTDTQYF
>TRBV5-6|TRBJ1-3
CASRHQGSSGNTIYF
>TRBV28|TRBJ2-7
CASSPWGGIDEQYF
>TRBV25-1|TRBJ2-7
CASSDPKVVAGEYF
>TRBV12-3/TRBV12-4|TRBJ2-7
CASRPGSGYEQYF
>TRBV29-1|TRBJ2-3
CSPQVASRQYF
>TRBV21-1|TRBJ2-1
CASSKARGFLPYNEQFF
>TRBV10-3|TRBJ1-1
CAISEGHLNTEAFF
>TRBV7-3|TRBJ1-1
CASSSVGLGTEAFF
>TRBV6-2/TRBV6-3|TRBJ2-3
CASSYSLEDTQYF
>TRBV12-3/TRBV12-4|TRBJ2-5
CASSSHDRLQETQYF
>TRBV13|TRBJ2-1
CASSARGASYNEQFF
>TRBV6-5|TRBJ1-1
CASGSQGNTEAFF
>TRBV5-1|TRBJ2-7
CASSLAGSSSYEQYF
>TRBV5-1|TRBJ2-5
CARTEEAEETQYF
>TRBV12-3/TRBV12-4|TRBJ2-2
CASSFGGRNSGELFF
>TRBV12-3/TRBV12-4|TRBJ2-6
CASSPPGSSRGSHSGANVLTF
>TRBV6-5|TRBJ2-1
CASSYEGNEQFF
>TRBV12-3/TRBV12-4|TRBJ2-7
CASSPGLYGEQYF
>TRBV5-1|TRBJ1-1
CASSLEPRNTEAFF
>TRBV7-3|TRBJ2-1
CASSLFAGVEQFF
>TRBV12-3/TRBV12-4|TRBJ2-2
CASSQGRAGELFF
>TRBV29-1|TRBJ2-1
CSVLPPLAGSYNEQFF
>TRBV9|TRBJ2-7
CASSPSGQGAYEQYF
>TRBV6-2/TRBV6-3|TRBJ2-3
CASSYVANTDTQYF
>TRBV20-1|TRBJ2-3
CSATLPGLGMRDDTQYF
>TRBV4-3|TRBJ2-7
CASSQDRAGYEQYF
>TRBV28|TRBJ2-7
CACSLLADYEQYF
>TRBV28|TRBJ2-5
CASSRDSTQETQYF
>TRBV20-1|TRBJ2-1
CSARDGGDSGYNEQFF
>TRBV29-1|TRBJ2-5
CSVEDQTEEQETQYF
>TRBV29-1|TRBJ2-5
CSVVWQGMETQYF
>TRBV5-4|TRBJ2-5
CASSLVGAKETQYF